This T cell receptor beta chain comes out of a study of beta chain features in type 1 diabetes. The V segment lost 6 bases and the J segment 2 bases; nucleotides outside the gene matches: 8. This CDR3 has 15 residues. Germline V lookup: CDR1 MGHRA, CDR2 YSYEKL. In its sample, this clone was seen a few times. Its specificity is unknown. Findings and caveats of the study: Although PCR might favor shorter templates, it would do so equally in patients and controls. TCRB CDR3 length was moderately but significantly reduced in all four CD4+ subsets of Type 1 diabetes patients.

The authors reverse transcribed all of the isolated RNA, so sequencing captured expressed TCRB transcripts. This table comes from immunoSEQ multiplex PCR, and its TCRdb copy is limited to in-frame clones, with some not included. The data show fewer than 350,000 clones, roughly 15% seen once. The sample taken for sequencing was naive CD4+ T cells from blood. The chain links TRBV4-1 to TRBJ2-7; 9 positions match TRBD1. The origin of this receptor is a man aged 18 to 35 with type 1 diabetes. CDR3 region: CASRTQGASTYEQYF. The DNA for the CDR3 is TGCGCCAGCAGAACACAGGGGGCCTCGACCTACGAGCAGTACTTC.